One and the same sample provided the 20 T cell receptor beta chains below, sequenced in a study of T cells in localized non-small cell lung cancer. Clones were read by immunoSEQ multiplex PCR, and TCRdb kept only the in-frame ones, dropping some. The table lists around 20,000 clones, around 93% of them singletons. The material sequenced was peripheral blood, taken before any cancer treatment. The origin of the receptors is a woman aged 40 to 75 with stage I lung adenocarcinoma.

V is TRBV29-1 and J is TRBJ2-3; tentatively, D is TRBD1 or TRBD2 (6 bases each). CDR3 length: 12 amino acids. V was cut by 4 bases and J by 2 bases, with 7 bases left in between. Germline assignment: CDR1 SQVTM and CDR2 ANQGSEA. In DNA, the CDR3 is TGCAGCGTTGGGGGGGCCACAGATACGCAGTATTTT. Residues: CSVGGATDTQYF.

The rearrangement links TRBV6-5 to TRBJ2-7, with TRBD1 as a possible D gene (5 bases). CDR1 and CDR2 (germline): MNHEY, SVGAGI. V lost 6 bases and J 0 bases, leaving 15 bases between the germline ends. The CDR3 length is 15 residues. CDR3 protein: CASREDMGFSYEQYF. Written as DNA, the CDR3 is TGTGCCAGCAGAGAGGACATGGGTTTCTCCTACGAGCAGTACTTC.

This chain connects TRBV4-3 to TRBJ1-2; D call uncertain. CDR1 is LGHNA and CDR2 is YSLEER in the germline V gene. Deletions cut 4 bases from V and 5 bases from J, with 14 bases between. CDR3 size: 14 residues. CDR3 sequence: CASSPSRLGYGYTF. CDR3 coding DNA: TGCGCCAGCAGCCCCTCAAGGCTTGGTTATGGCTACACCTTC.

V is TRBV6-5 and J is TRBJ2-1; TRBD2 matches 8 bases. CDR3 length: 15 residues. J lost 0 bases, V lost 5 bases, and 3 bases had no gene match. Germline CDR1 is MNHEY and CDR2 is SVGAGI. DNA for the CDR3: TGTGCCAGCAGTCCTAGCGGGCGCTCCTACAATGAGCAGTTCTTC. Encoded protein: CASSPSGRSYNEQFF.

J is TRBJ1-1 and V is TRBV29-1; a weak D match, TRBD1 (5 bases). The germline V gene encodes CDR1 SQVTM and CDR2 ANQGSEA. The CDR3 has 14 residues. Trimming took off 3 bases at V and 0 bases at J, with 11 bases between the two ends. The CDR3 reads CSVELGGVNTEAFF. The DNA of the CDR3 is TGCAGCGTTGAGCTGGGAGGGGTGAACACTGAAGCTTTCTTT.

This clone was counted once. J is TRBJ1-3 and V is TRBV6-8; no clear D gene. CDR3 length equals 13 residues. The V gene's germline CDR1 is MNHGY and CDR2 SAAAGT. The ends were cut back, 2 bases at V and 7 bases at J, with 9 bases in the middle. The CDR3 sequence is CASSYLPRNTIYF. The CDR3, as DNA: TGTGCCAGCAGTTACCTACCCCGGAACACCATATATTTT.

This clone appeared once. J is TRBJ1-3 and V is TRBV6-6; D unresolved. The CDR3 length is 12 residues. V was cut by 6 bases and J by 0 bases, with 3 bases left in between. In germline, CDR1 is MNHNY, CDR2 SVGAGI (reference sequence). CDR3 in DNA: TGTGCCAGCAGAAACTCTGGAAACACCATATATTTT. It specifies CASRNSGNTIYF.

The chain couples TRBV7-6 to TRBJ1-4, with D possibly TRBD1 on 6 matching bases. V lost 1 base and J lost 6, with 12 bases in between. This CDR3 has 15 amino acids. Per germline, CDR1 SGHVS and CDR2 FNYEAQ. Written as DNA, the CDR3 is TGTGCCAGCAGCTTAGACGGGGGGCTATATGAAAAACTGTTTTTT. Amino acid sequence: CASSLDGGLYEKLFF. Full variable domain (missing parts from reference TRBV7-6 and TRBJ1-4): GAGVSQSPRYKVTKRGQDVALRCDPISGHVSLYWYRQALGQGPEFLTYFNYEAQQDKSGLPNDRFSAERPEGSISTLTIQRTEQRDSAMYRCASSLDGGLYEKLFFGSGTQLSVL.

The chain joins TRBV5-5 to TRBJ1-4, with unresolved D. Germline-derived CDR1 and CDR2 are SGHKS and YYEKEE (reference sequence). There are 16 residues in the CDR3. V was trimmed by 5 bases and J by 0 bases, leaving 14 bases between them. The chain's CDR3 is CASRAAVETTNEKLFF. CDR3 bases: TGTGCCAGCAGGGCCGCGGTGGAGACAACTAATGAAAAACTGTTTTTT.

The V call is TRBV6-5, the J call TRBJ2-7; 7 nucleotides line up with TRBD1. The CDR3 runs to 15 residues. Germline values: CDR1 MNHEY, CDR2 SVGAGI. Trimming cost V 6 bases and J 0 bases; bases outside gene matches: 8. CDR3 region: CASRGLSGGSYEQYF. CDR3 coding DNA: TGTGCCAGCAGGGGATTATCAGGGGGCTCCTACGAGCAGTACTTC.

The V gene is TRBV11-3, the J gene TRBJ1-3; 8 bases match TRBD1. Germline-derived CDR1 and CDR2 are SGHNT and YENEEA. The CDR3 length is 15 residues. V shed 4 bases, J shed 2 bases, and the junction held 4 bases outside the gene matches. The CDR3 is CASSWTQGAGNTIYF. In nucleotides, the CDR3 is TGTGCCAGCAGCTGGACACAGGGGGCTGGAAACACCATATATTTT.

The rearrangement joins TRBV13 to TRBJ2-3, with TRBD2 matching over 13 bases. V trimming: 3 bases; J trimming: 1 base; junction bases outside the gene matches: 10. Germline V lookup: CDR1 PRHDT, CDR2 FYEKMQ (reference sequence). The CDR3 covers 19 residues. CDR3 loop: CASSLGTSGNSFGTDTQYF. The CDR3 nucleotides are TGTGCCAGCAGCTTGGGGACTAGCGGGAATTCATTTGGCACAGATACGCAGTATTTT.

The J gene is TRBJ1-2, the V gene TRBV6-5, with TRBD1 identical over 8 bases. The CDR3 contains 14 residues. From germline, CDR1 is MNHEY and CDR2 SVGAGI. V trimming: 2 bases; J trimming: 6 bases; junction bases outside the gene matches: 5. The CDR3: CASSYNTGGDGYTF. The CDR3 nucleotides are TGTGCCAGCAGTTACAACACAGGGGGTGATGGCTACACCTTC.

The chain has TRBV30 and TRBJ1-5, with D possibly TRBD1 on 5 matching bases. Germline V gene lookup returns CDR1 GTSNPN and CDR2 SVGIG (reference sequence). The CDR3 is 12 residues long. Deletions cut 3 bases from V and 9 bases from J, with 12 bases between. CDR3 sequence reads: CAWRDTAGPQHF. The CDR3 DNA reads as TGTGCCTGGAGGGACACGGCGGGGCCCCAGCATTTT.

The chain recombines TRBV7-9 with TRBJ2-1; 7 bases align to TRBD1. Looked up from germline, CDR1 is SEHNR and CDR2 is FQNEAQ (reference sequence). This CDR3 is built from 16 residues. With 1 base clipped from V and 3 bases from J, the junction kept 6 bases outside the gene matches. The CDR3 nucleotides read TGTGCCAGCAGCTTAGTGGAACAGGGGTACTACAATGAGCAGTTCTTC. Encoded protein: CASSLVEQGYYNEQFF.

The CDR3 is CASSYESTTEAFF. The CDR3 nucleotides read TGTGCCAGCAGTTACGAGAGTACCACTGAAGCTTTCTTT. The chain recombines TRBV6-5 with TRBJ1-1; unclear D gene. The V and J ends lost 2 bases and 4 bases respectively, with 8 bases between them. The CDR3 extends over 13 amino acids. CDR1 is MNHEY and CDR2 is SVGAGI in the germline V gene.

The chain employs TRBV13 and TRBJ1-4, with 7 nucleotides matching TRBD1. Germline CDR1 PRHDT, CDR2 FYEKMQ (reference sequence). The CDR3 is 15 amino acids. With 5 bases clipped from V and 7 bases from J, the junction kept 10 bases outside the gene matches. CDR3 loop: CASSITGVGSEKLFF. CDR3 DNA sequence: TGTGCCAGCAGCATAACAGGGGTGGGCAGTGAAAAACTGTTTTTT.

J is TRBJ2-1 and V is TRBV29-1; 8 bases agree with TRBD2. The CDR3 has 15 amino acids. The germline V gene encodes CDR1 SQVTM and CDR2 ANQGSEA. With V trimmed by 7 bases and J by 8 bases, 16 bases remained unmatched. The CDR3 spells CSADPFSGSSYEQFF. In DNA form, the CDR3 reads TGCAGCGCTGACCCCTTCAGCGGGAGTTCGTATGAGCAGTTCTTC.

In nucleotides, the CDR3 is TGTGCCAGCAGCCGGGGGACAGACACTGAAGCTTTCTTT. Translation: CASSRGTDTEAFF. V is TRBV14 and J is TRBJ1-1; 7 bases are shared with TRBD1. The CDR3 consists of 13 residues. Germline V CDR1 and CDR2: SGHDN, FVKESK. V lost 4 bases and J lost 3; bases outside the gene matches: 2.

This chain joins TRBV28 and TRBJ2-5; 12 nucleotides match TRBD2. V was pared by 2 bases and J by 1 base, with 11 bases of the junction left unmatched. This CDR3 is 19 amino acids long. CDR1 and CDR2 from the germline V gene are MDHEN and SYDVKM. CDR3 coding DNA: TGTGCCAGCAGTTTAGGGGCGACTAGCGGGAGAGGGGGCCAAGAGACCCAGTACTTC. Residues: CASSLGATSGRGGQETQYF.